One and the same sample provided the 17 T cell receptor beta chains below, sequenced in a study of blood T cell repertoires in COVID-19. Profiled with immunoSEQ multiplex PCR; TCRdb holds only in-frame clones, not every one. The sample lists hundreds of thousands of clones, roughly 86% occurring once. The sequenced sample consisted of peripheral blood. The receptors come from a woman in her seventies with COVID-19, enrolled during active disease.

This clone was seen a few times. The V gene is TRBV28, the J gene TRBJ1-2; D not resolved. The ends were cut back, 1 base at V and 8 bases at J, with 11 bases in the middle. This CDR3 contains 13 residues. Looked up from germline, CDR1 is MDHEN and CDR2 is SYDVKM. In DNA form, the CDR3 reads TGTGCCAGCAGTTTATTCGCTGGAGGAGGCTACACCTTC. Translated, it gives CASSLFAGGGYTF.

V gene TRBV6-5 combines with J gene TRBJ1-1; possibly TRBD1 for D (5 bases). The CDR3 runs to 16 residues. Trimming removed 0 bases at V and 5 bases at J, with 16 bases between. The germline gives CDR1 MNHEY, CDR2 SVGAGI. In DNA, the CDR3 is TGTGCCAGCAGTTACTCTTATTGGGGGGAAGGGACTGAAGCTTTCTTT. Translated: CASSYSYWGEGTEAFF.

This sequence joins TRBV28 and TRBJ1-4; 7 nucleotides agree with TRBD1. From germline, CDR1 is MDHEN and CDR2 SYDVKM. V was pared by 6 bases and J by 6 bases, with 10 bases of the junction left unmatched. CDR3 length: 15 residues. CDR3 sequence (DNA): TGTGCCAGCAGACCACAGGGGTGGGACGATGAAAAACTGTTTTTT. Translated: CASRPQGWDDEKLFF.

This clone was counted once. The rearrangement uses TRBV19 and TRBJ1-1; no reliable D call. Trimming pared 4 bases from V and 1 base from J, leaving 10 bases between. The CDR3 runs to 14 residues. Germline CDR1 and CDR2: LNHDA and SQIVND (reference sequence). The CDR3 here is CASSTTRRNTEAFF. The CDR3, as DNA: TGTGCCAGTAGTACCACTAGACGGAACACTGAAGCTTTCTTT.

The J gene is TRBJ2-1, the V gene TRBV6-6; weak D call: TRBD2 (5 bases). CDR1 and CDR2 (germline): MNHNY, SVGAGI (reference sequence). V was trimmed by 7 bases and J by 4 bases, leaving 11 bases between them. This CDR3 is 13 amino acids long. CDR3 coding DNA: TGTGCCAGCACCGCGGGCCCATACAATGAGCAGTTCTTC. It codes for CASTAGPYNEQFF.

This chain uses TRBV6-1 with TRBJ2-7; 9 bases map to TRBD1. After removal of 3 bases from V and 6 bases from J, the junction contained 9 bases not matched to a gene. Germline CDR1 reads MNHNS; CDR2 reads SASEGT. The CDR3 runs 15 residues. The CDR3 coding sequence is TGTGCCAGCAGTGACCCCGGGACAGGGAAGTTCGAGCAGTACTTC. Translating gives CASSDPGTGKFEQYF.

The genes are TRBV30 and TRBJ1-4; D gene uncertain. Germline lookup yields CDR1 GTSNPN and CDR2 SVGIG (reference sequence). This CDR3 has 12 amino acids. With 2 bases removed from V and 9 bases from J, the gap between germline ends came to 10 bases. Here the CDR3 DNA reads TGTGCCTGGAGTAACTCCTTTAAAAAACTGTTTTTT. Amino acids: CAWSNSFKKLFF.

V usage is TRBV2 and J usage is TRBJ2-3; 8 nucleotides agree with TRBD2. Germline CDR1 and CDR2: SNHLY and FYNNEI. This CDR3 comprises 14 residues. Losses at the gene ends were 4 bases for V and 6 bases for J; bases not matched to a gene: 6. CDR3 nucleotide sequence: TGTGCCAGCAGTGGTACGGGGGGGCCGGATACGCAGTATTTT. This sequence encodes CASSGTGGPDTQYF.

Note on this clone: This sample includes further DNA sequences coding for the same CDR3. The CDR3 DNA sequence: TGTGCCAGCAGCGCCGGACAGATGAACACTGAAGCTTTCTTT. Translated: CASSAGQMNTEAFF. This chain uses TRBV11-2 with TRBJ1-1, with a possible D match to TRBD1 (6 bases). The germline V gene encodes CDR1 SGHAT and CDR2 FQNNGV. V was trimmed by 5 bases and J by 0 bases, leaving 10 bases between them. The CDR3 runs 14 residues.

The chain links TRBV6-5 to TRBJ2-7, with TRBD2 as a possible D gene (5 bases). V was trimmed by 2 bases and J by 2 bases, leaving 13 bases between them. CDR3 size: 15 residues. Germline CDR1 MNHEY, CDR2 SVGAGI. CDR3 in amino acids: CASSYRPDWTYEQYF. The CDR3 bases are TGTGCCAGCAGTTACCGTCCGGACTGGACCTACGAGCAGTACTTC.

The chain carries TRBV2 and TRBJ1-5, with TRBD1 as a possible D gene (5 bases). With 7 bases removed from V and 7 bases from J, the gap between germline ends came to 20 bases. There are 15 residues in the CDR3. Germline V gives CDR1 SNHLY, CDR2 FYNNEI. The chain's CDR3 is CASKSGGGDTQPQHF. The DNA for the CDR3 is TGTGCCAGCAAATCCGGGGGTGGGGATACGCAGCCCCAGCATTTT. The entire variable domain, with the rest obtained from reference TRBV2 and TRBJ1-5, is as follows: EPEVTQTPSHQVTQMGQEVILRCVPISNHLYFYWYRQILGQKVEFLVSFYNNEISEKSEIFDDQFSVERPDGSNFTLKIRSTKLEDSAMYFCASKSGGGDTQPQHFGDGTRLSIL.

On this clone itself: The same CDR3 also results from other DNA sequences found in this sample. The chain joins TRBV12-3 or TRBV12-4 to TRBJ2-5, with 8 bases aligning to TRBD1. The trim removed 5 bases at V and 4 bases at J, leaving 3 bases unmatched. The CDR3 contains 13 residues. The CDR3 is CASSLDRGETQYF. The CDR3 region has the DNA TGTGCCAGCAGTCTCGACAGGGGAGAGACCCAGTACTTC.

CDR3 amino acids: CASSAGLAAGETQYF. CDR3 nucleotides: TGTGCCAGCAGCGCTGGACTCGCAGCGGGTGAGACCCAGTACTTC. The chain links TRBV2 to TRBJ2-5, with D perhaps TRBD2 (6 bases). CDR3 length: 15 amino acids. Germline assignment: CDR1 SNHLY and CDR2 FYNNEI. Trimming left V 6 bases short and J 5 bases short, with 19 bases between.

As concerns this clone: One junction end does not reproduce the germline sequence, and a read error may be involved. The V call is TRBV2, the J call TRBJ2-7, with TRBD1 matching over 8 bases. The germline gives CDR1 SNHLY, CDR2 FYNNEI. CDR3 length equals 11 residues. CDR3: CASSVLDRADF. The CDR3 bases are TGTGCCAGCAGTGTATTGGACAGGGCTGACTTC.

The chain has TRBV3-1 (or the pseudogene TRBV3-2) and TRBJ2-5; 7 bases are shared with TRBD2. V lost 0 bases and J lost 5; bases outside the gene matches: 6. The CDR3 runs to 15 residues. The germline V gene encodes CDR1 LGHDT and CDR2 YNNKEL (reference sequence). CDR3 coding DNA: TGTGCCAGCAGCCAAGATCGGGGGGTCGCGGAGACCCAGTACTTC. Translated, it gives CASSQDRGVAETQYF.

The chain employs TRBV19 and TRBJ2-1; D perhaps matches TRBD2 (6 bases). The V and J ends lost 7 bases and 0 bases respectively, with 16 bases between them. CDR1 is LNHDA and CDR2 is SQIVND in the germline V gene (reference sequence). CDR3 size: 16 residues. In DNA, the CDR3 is TGTGCCAGTACCCGAGGGACTTACTCCTCCTACAATGAGCAGTTCTTC. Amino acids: CASTRGTYSSYNEQFF.

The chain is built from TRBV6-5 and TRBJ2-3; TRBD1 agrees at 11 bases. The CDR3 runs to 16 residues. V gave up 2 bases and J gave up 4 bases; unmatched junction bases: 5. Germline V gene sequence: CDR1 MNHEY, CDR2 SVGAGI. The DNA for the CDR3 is TGTGCCAGCAGTTACCGTCCGGGACAGGGGGCAGATACGCAGTATTTT. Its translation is CASSYRPGQGADTQYF.